These T cell receptor beta chains were read from a single sample in a study of response to subunit inactivated influenza vaccine. Each CDR3 protein gets one entry after TCRdb re-called the RT-PCR reads with MiXCR. The data contain around 480,000 distinct CDR3 sequences, 9.5% to 12% of them singletons. Material: PBMCs from blood, obtained about 40 days after vaccination. Receptor source: a man in his fifties or sixties who received an inactivated influenza vaccine. Both conserved end residues are part of each CDR3. D genes are given only for firm matches. Not every row has a clone size; where given, it reads once, few, many or a size class.

CDR3 DNA,CDR3 protein,J gene,clone size,V gene,D gene
TGTGCCAGCAGCCTCCTTAGCGTCAACAATGAGCAGTTCTTC,CASSLLSVNNEQFF,TRBJ2-1,many,TRBV28,-
TGCGCCAGCAGCTTGGCCGTTGGCAACTACAATGAGCAGTTCTTC,CASSLAVGNYNEQFF,TRBJ2-1,many,TRBV5-1,-
TGTGCCAGCAGCTTAACAGAGTCTGGGGCCAACGTCCTGACTTTC,CASSLTESGANVLTF,TRBJ2-6,few,TRBV6-5,-
TGTGCCAGCAACCTAGGACAGGGGGGGAATCAGCCCCAGCATTTT,CASNLGQGGNQPQHF,TRBJ1-5,many,TRBV5-5,TRBD1
TGTGCCAGCAGCCCCTATCTGTTGCATAGCTCCTACAATGAGCAGTTCTTC,CASSPYLLHSSYNEQFF,TRBJ2-1,few,TRBV9,-
TGTGCCAGCAGTTTCCGGCGGGAGGGCCCCTACGAGCAGTACTTC,CASSFRREGPYEQYF,TRBJ2-7,few,TRBV27,TRBD2
TGTGCCAGCAGTGAATACCCCGGGCTATACAATGAGCAGTTCTTC,CASSEYPGLYNEQFF,TRBJ2-1,-,TRBV25-1,-
TGTGCCAGCAGTTTCTCCGGGACTAGCGGGGGGGCCGGGGAGCTGTTTTTT,CASSFSGTSGGAGELFF,TRBJ2-2,few,TRBV5-4,TRBD2
TGCAGTGCTAGAGTTCTGGGGCAGGGATCAGACGAGCAGTACTTC,CSARVLGQGSDEQYF,TRBJ2-7,many,TRBV20-1,-
TGTGCCAGCAGTCAACTAGCGGTCCAAGAGACCCAGTACTTC,CASSQLAVQETQYF,TRBJ2-5,-,TRBV27,TRBD2
TGCAGTGCTAGAGAAATGGTCCGCTCCTACAATGAGCAGTTCTTC,CSAREMVRSYNEQFF,TRBJ2-1,-,TRBV20-1,-
TGCAGTGCTAGAGCGGGAGGAACCCAGTACTTC,CSARAGGTQYF,TRBJ2-5,many,TRBV20-1,TRBD2
TGTGCCAGCAGCCAGGACGGGAGCTCCTACAATGAGCAGTTCTTC,CASSQDGSSYNEQFF,TRBJ2-1,many,TRBV9,-
TGTGCCAGCAGCTTCCTGACTAGCGGGGGGACGTTTGGCTCCTACAATGAGCAGTTCTTC,CASSFLTSGGTFGSYNEQFF,TRBJ2-1,few,TRBV11-2,TRBD2
TGCAGTGCTGGGCAGGCGCTCGTCGACACTGAAGCTTTCTTT,CSAGQALVDTEAFF,TRBJ1-1,few,TRBV20-1,-
TGTGCCAGCAGCTCCCGACAGGGGCCTGGAAACACCATATATTTT,CASSSRQGPGNTIYF,TRBJ1-3,-,TRBV7-2,TRBD1
TGTGCCAGCAGCTTGGCCGGGGAACAGCCCCAGCATTTT,CASSLAGEQPQHF,TRBJ1-5,many,TRBV5-6,-
TGTGCCAGCAGTTACTTACCAGGGGGAGGGAAGACTGAAGCTTTCTTT,CASSYLPGGGKTEAFF,TRBJ1-1,few,TRBV6-5,TRBD1
TGTGCCAGCAGATCGAGCGGGACTGGTCCGAGTGAGCAGTTCTTC,CASRSSGTGPSEQFF,TRBJ2-1,many,TRBV6-1,TRBD2
TGTGCCATCAGCCCAAACGACTACGAGCAGTACTTC,CAISPNDYEQYF,TRBJ2-7,many,TRBV10-3,-
TGTGCCAGCAGTTTTCCCCGGAACGGCGCCGGGGAGCTGTTTTTT,CASSFPRNGAGELFF,TRBJ2-2,few,TRBV28,-
TGCGCCAGCAGCTCGGGACAGCTCTACAATGAGCAGTTCTTC,CASSSGQLYNEQFF,TRBJ2-1,few,TRBV5-1,TRBD1
TGTGCCAGCGGACTGAATGGCTACACCTTC,CASGLNGYTF,TRBJ1-2,-,TRBV2,-
TGTGCCAGCAGCCCCACCGGGACAGGGGGGACTAGCGGGAGTCGGGATGAGCAGTTCTTC,CASSPTGTGGTSGSRDEQFF,TRBJ2-1,-,TRBV7-3,TRBD2
TGTGCCACCAGTGTCCCGGGAGGCACCGGGGAGCTGTTTTTT,CATSVPGGTGELFF,TRBJ2-2,few,TRBV24-1,TRBD2
TGTGCCATCAGTGCGGGACTAGCGGCACAAGAGACCCAGTACTTC,CAISAGLAAQETQYF,TRBJ2-5,-,TRBV10-3,TRBD2
TGTGCCAGCAGTTACTCCAGGCTTTTCACCTTC,CASSYSRLFTF,TRBJ1-2,-,TRBV6-2/TRBV6-3,-
TGTGCCAGCAGCTTAGGGACAACAAGGGATCAGCCCCAGCATTTT,CASSLGTTRDQPQHF,TRBJ1-5,few,TRBV7-2,-
TGTGCCAGCAGTGAAGCAAGCTATGGCTACACCTTC,CASSEASYGYTF,TRBJ1-2,-,TRBV2,-
TGCAGTGCTAGCCCCCTCGCGAACACTGAAGCTTTCTTT,CSASPLANTEAFF,TRBJ1-1,many,TRBV20-1,-
TGTGCCAGCAGTTACGGGCCATCAGTCGGTGAGCAGTTCTTC,CASSYGPSVGEQFF,TRBJ2-1,-,TRBV6-5,-
TGTGCCAGCTCACCACCGGCCGCCGCCTACGAGCAGTACTTC,CASSPPAAAYEQYF,TRBJ2-7,few,TRBV18,-
TGCGCCAGCAGCATTACACTAGCGGGAAACAATGAGCAGTTCTTC,CASSITLAGNNEQFF,TRBJ2-1,many,TRBV4-3,TRBD2
TGCAGCGTTGAAGGCGACGCGGGGGTTTCCTACAATGAGCAGTTCTTC,CSVEGDAGVSYNEQFF,TRBJ2-1,many,TRBV29-1,TRBD2
TGCGCCAGCACCCCGCTGGCAGGCACTTACCAAGAGACCCAGTACTTC,CASTPLAGTYQETQYF,TRBJ2-5,few,TRBV5-1,-
TGTGCCAGCAGCTCACATAGCGGGAGGAACTCCTACGAGCAGTACTTC,CASSSHSGRNSYEQYF,TRBJ2-7,-,TRBV14,TRBD2
TGTGCCAGCAGCCAAGGCGGACAGGTCTCTGGGGCCAACGTCCTGACTTTC,CASSQGGQVSGANVLTF,TRBJ2-6,many,TRBV4-2,TRBD1
TGCAGTGCTAGAGATCCGGGTTGGGGCACTGAAGCTTTCTTT,CSARDPGWGTEAFF,TRBJ1-1,many,TRBV20-1,-
TGTGCCAGCAGCAAAGTGGTCGGGGCGAGCTCCTACGAGCAGTACTTC,CASSKVVGASSYEQYF,TRBJ2-7,-,TRBV9,-
TGTGCCAGCAGCTTAGTAACGAGTAACGGGGAGCTGTTTTTT,CASSLVTSNGELFF,TRBJ2-2,few,TRBV13,-
TGTGCCACTACGAGAACCCGGACAGCGCCTTCCTACAATGAGCAGTTCTTC,CATTRTRTAPSYNEQFF,TRBJ2-1,many,TRBV27,-
TGTGCCATCAGTGTCCAGGGGGCGAACGAGCAGTACTTC,CAISVQGANEQYF,TRBJ2-7,few,TRBV10-3,TRBD1
TGTGCCAGCAGCGTAGCTACTTACAATGAGCAGTTCTTC,CASSVATYNEQFF,TRBJ2-1,-,TRBV9,-
TGTGCCAGCAGTTCGAGTAACGTAGGAAACATTCAGTACTTC,CASSSSNVGNIQYF,TRBJ2-4,few,TRBV6-5,-
TGTGCCAGCAGCTTAGCGGGAGGAACAGGGGTAGAGGTCTTC,CASSLAGGTGVEVF,TRBJ1-2,-,TRBV7-8,TRBD1
TGCGCCAGCAGCTTTACGGGGACCGTTTCTGTTTACGAGCAGTACTTC,CASSFTGTVSVYEQYF,TRBJ2-7,-,TRBV5-1,-
TGTGCCAGCAGTACAGAACACCTAACAGGAAACTATGGCTACACCTTC,CASSTEHLTGNYGYTF,TRBJ1-2,few,TRBV28,-
TGTGCCAGCAGTTCCGGCAGGTCTCGGGAAAAACTGTTTTTT,CASSSGRSREKLFF,TRBJ1-4,many,TRBV12-3/TRBV12-4,-
TGTGCCAGCAGAGCCGGGACAGGGAACCTCTACAATGAGCAGTTCTTC,CASRAGTGNLYNEQFF,TRBJ2-1,-,TRBV6-1,TRBD1
TGTGCCAGCAGTATATTGAGCTCCTACGAGCAGTACTTC,CASSILSSYEQYF,TRBJ2-7,-,TRBV6-2/TRBV6-3,-
TGTGCCAGCAGTGAAGTTGTCTACAATGAGCAGTTCTTC,CASSEVVYNEQFF,TRBJ2-1,many,TRBV2,-
TGCAGTGCTAGAGATCCTCTCGCCCCGAACACTGAAGCTTTCTTT,CSARDPLAPNTEAFF,TRBJ1-1,-,TRBV20-1,-